This T cell receptor (beta chain) was obtained from a study of post-analysis software for immune sequencing data. Whole-study context: Relapsing-remitting, secondary progressive and progressive-relapsing courses of multiple sclerosis were included.

Turning to this clonotype: The junction differs from germline at one of its ends, possibly a read error.

cDNA libraries for TCR beta contained unique molecular identifiers. TCRdb analysed the PCR reads with MiXCR anew, one entry per CDR3 protein. The sample lists more than 500,000 distinct CDR3 sequences, less than 40% occurring once. Sequenced sample: blood. The receptor's source is a girl between 2 and 17 years old with multiple sclerosis.

The CDR3 is CASGLEGREKLFF. The CDR3 coding sequence is TGCGCCAGCGGCTTAGAGGGCCGGGAAAAACTGTTTTTT. The chain combines TRBV5-1 with TRBJ1-4; D ambiguous. CDR3 length equals 13 residues. Per the germline V gene, CDR1 is SGHRS and CDR2 is YFSETQ.